One sample yielded the 15 T cell receptor beta chains listed below, sequenced in a study of long-term antiretroviral therapy in people with HIV. It was version v3.0 of the immunoSEQ assay that was run at survey level. Using immunoSEQ multiplex PCR, the repertoire was profiled, and TCRdb retains in-frame clones only, with some absent. The table records 25,000 to 30,000 clones, 95% of them present only once. Sequences were derived from unsorted PBMCs, sampled 5.3 years after starting antiretroviral therapy. All receptors come from a man aged 25 to 40 with HIV.

The chain couples TRBV7-2 to TRBJ2-7; D gene ambiguous. The germline V gene has CDR1 SGHTA and CDR2 FQGNSA. The CDR3 runs 14 residues. Trimming shortened V by 1 base and J by 1 base, and 8 bases separated the two germline ends. The DNA of the CDR3 is TGTGCCAGCAGCTTAGAAGGCATGTCCTACGAGCAGTACTTC. Protein sequence: CASSLEGMSYEQYF. Looking up the rest from reference TRBV7-2 and TRBJ2-7 gives the full variable domain: GAGVSQSPSNKVTEKGKDVELRCDPISGHTALYWYRQSLGQGLEFLIYFQGNSAPDKSGLPSDRFSAERTGGSVSTLTIQRTQQEDSAVYLCASSLEGMSYEQYFGPGTRLTVT.

The CDR3: CASNSPPGTGPNTEAFF. The CDR3 DNA reads as TGTGCCAGTAACTCTCCACCGGGGACAGGGCCAAACACTGAAGCTTTCTTT. The rearrangement uses TRBV19 and TRBJ1-1; TRBD1 agrees at 9 bases. Germline trimming cut 7 bases from V and 2 bases from J; bases unmatched to any gene: 14. CDR3 length: 17 residues. CDR1 and CDR2 from the germline V gene are LNHDA and SQIVND (reference sequence).

The rearrangement links TRBV7-2 to TRBJ2-2; 11 nucleotides agree with TRBD2. This CDR3 region has 19 residues. Germline-derived CDR1 and CDR2 are SGHTA and FQGNSA. V trimming: 5 bases; J trimming: 7 bases; junction bases outside the gene matches: 18. DNA for the CDR3: TGTGCCAGCAGCCCCCGCCTAACTAGCGGGAGTGTGTCAGGCGGGGAGCTGTTTTTT. It is translated as CASSPRLTSGSVSGGELFF.

DNA for the CDR3: TGCGCCAGCAGCCAATTTCGGGGCGGCTCCTACGAGCAGTACTTC. This sequence encodes CASSQFRGGSYEQYF. This chain joins TRBV4-3 and TRBJ2-7; D is tentatively TRBD1 or TRBD2 (5 bases each). Trimming cost V 2 bases and J 0 bases, with 11 bases left between them. From germline, CDR1 is LGHNA and CDR2 YSLEER. The CDR3 length is 15 residues.

The chain is built from TRBV5-1 and TRBJ1-5; the D is unclear. Trimming pared 0 bases from V and 4 bases from J, leaving 5 bases between. Germline lookup yields CDR1 SGHRS and CDR2 YFSETQ. CDR3 size: 13 residues. CDR3 in amino acids: CASSLDGNQPQHF. The CDR3 region has the DNA TGCGCCAGCAGCTTGGACGGGAATCAGCCCCAGCATTTT.

V and J are TRBV7-3 and TRBJ2-7, with 11 nucleotides matching TRBD1. Germline values: CDR1 SGHTA, CDR2 FQGTGA. The CDR3 has 13 residues. V lost 5 bases, J lost 5 bases, and 2 bases stayed unmatched. The CDR3 protein is CASSPDRGHEQYF. The CDR3 DNA is TGTGCCAGCAGCCCGGACAGGGGGCACGAGCAGTACTTC.

This clone came up once. The J gene is TRBJ1-6, the V gene TRBV15; D may be TRBD1 (5 bases). The CDR3 covers 15 residues. In germline, CDR1 is LNHNV, CDR2 YYDKDF (reference sequence). Trimming cost V 1 base and J 6 bases, with 10 bases left between them. The CDR3 is CATSRGRGVNSPLHF. The CDR3 nucleotides read TGTGCCACCAGCAGAGGAAGAGGGGTTAATTCACCCCTCCACTTT.

In its sample, this clone was seen once. The chain couples TRBV5-8 to TRBJ2-3; perhaps TRBD2 as D (6 bases). The CDR3 is 14 residues long. CDR1 is SGHTS, CDR2 YDEGEE, per germline. V lost 5 bases and J 0 bases, leaving 10 bases between the germline ends. The DNA for the CDR3 is TGTGCCAGCAGATTAAGCGGGAGCACAGATACGCAGTATTTT. It is translated as CASRLSGSTDTQYF.

This sequence joins TRBV10-3 and TRBJ1-5; a possible D gene is TRBD1 (6 bases). The V and J ends lost 0 bases and 7 bases respectively, with 13 bases between them. CDR3 length: 15 amino acids. The germline V gene has CDR1 ENHRY and CDR2 SYGVKD. The CDR3 reads CAISESTRGGQPQHF. In DNA form, the CDR3 reads TGTGCCATCAGTGAGTCGACGAGGGGGGGACAGCCCCAGCATTTT.

The CDR3 loop is CASRGQGSVDEQYF. DNA for the CDR3: TGTGCCAGCAGGGGACAGGGGTCAGTCGACGAGCAGTACTTC. The V gene is TRBV6-5, the J gene TRBJ2-7, with 10 bases that match TRBD1. V trimming: 6 bases; J trimming: 5 bases; junction bases outside the gene matches: 7. Germline V CDR1 and CDR2: MNHEY, SVGAGI. The CDR3 is 14 amino acids.

The genes are TRBV6-5 and TRBJ2-5, with TRBD2 matching over 8 bases. The CDR3 covers 14 residues. The J segment lost 6 bases and the V segment lost 10 bases, leaving 13 bases of the junction unmatched. Germline loops: CDR1 MNHEY, CDR2 SVGAGI. CDR3 DNA: TGTGCCACCTCACCTCGGGGGGGCTCGAAGACCCAGTACTTC. This gives the protein CATSPRGGSKTQYF.

The V gene is TRBV29-1, the J gene TRBJ2-7; TRBD2 might be the D (7 bases). Trimming took off 2 bases at V and 0 bases at J, with 17 bases between the two ends. The CDR3 has 16 amino acids. Germline V CDR1 and CDR2: SQVTM, ANQGSEA. The CDR3 is CSVETYSGGTSYEQYF. The DNA for the CDR3 is TGCAGCGTTGAAACCTACTCGGGGGGCACCTCCTACGAGCAGTACTTC.

For the CDR3, the DNA is TGTGCCAGCAGTTTATCGTCCCTGGTTCGTTACGAGCAGTACTTC. It codes for CASSLSSLVRYEQYF. The chain combines TRBV27 with TRBJ2-7; D call uncertain. Trimming pared 0 bases from V and 4 bases from J, leaving 13 bases between. This CDR3 contains 15 residues. Germline loops: CDR1 MNHEY, CDR2 SMNVEV (reference sequence).

The J gene is TRBJ2-2, the V gene TRBV9, with TRBD2 identical over 9 bases. The trim removed 0 bases at V and 1 base at J, leaving 10 bases unmatched. The CDR3 runs 19 residues. Germline CDR1 reads SGDLS; CDR2 reads YYNGEE. CDR3: CASSVAAGGSARNTGELFF. In DNA form, the CDR3 reads TGTGCCAGCAGCGTAGCCGCGGGAGGGTCGGCGAGGAACACCGGGGAGCTGTTTTTT.

Here the CDR3 DNA reads TGCGCCAGCAGCCAAGATCTAAGAGCCAGAAACACCGGGGAGCTGTTTTTT. This codes for CASSQDLRARNTGELFF. The chain combines TRBV4-1 with TRBJ2-2; no clear D gene. Deletions cut 0 bases from V and 2 bases from J, with 13 bases between. The CDR3 is made up of 17 amino acids. In germline, CDR1 is MGHRA, CDR2 YSYEKL.